This TCR beta chain was found in a study of shared clonotypes between healthy human individuals. Study information: CD4 naive cells filled three plates per donor, CD4 memory three, CD8 naive two and CD8 memory one.

The germline V gene encodes CDR1 LGHNT and CDR2 FRNRAP. The CDR3 loop spans 13 amino acids. The V and J ends lost 3 bases and 6 bases, in that order; junction bases with no gene match: 2. Naive CD8 cells, CD45RO-negative and positively selected for CCR7, excluded terminally differentiated effector memory CD45RA+ cells. Clones were read by immunoSEQ multiplex PCR, and TCRdb kept only the in-frame ones, dropping some. The table shows about 2 million clones, with approximately 94% occurring only once. Concerning this clone: Its antigen is as yet unknown.

Overall study results and limits: Generation probabilities were higher for clonotypes shared across all four sorted-subset donors than for unshared ones. Rarefaction demonstrated incomplete sorted-subset sequencing despite large depth. Naive subsets tended to show greater estimated richness than memory subsets.

The V gene is TRBV12-5, the J gene TRBJ1-2; 9 positions agree with TRBD1. The sequenced material came from naive CD8+ T cells sorted from blood. This clonotype was sampled from a man in his late teens or twenties in good health. The CDR3 DNA sequence: TGTGCTAGTGGTTTTAACAGGGGGCATGGCTACACCTTC. This codes for CASGFNRGHGYTF. Looking up the rest from reference TRBV12-5 and TRBJ1-2 gives the full variable domain: DARVTQTPRHKVTEMGQEVTMRCQPILGHNTVFWYRQTMMQGLELLAYFRNRAPLDDSGMPKDRFSAEMPDATLATLKIQPSEPRDSAVYFCASGFNRGHGYTFGSGTRLTVV.